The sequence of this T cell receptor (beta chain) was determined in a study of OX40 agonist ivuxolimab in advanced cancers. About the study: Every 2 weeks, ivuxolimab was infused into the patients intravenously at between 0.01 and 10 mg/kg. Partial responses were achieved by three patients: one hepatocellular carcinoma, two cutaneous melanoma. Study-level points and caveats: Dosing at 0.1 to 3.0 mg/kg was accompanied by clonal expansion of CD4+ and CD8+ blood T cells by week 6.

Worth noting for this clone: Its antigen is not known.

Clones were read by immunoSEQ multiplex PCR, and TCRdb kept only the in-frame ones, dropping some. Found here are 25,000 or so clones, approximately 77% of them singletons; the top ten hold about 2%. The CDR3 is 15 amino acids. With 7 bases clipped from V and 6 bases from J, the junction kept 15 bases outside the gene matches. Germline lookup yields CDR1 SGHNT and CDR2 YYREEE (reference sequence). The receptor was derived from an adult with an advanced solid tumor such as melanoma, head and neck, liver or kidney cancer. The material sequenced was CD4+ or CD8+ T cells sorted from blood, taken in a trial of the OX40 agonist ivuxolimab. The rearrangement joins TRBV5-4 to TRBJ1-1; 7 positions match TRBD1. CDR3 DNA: TGTGCCAGCGGGCCCGGGCACAGGGGTCCCCCTGAAGCTTTCTTT. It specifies CASGPGHRGPPEAFF.